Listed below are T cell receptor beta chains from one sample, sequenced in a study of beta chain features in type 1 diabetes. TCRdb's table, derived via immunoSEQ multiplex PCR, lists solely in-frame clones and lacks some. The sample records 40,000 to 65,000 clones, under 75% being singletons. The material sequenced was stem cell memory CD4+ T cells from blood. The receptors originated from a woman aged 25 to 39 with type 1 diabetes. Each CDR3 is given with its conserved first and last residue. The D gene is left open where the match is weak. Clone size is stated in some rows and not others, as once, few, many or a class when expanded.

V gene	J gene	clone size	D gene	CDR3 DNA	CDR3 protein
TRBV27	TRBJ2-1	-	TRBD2	TGTGCCAGCAGTTTATGGGGTTCGGGAGGCCTTTACAATGAGCAGTTCTTC	CASSLWGSGGLYNEQFF
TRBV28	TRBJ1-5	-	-	TGTGCCAGCAGGGGGGCTAGCAATCAGCCCCAGCATTTT	CASRGASNQPQHF
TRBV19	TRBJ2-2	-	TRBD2	TGTGCCAGTAGTCTGAGGACTAGCGTTAACACCGGGGAGCTGTTTTTT	CASSLRTSVNTGELFF
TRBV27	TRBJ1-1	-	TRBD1	TGTGCCAGCAGTCTCAGGGGGCGCCGGACTGAAGCTTTCTTT	CASSLRGRRTEAFF
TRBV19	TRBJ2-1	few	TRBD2	TGTGCCAGTAGTCTTGGGACTAGCGGGAGGGACAATGAGCAGTTCTTC	CASSLGTSGRDNEQFF
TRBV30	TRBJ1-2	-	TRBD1	TGTGCCTGGAGAAGGACAGGGAGACACTATGGCTACACCTTC	CAWRRTGRHYGYTF
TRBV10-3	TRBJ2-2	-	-	TGTGCCATCACCTACTACGACACCGGGGAGCTGTTTTTT	CAITYYDTGELFF
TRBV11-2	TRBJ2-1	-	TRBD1	TGTGCCAGCAGTCAGGGGGTAAATGAGCAGTTCTTC	CASSQGVNEQFF
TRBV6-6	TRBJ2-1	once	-	TGTGCCAGCAACCCCGGGACTGTCTACAATGAGCAGTTCTTC	CASNPGTVYNEQFF
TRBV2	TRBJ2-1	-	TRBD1	TGTGCCAGCAGTGACCCCGGGACAGTCAATGAGCAGTTCTTC	CASSDPGTVNEQFF
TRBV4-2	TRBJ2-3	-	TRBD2	TGTGCCAGCAGCCAAGGGACTAGCGGAGCCATACCAAATACGCAGTATTTT	CASSQGTSGAIPNTQYF
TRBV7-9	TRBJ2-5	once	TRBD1	TGTGCCAGCAATACCGGGACAGGGGATGGGGAGACCCAGTACTTC	CASNTGTGDGETQYF
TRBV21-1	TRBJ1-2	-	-	TGTGCCAGCAGCAAAGTGTTCAAGGGCGGGCGGCTGGAGCGCTATGGCTACACCTTC	CASSKVFKGGRLERYGYTF
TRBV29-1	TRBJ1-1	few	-	TGCAGCGTTGCGCGGTCGGGGGTATCCACTGAAGCTTTCTTT	CSVARSGVSTEAFF
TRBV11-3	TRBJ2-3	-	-	TGTGCCAGCAGCCTCAGGACAGAAGGGGATACGCAGTATTTT	CASSLRTEGDTQYF
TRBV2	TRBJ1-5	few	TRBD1	TGTGCCGGCGGACAGGAAGCAAATCAGCCCCAGCATTTT	CAGGQEANQPQHF
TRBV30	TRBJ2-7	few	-	TGTGCCTGGAGTGTAGCTCTTAACTACGAGCAGTACTTC	CAWSVALNYEQYF
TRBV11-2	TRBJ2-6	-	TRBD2	TGTGCCAGCAGCCCGCCGGGGGGTACTGGGGCCAACGTCCTGACTTTC	CASSPPGGTGANVLTF
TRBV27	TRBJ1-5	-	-	TGTGCCAGCAGTTTCAGAGGCGTAGGGCCCCAGCATTTT	CASSFRGVGPQHF
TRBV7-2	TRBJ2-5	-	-	TGTGCCAGCAGCCCCCAGGGGGAGACCCAGTACTTC	CASSPQGETQYF
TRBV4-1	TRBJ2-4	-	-	TGCGCCAGCAGCCAACCCAGGGAGGGGGAGGCCAAAAACATTCAGTACTTC	CASSQPREGEAKNIQYF
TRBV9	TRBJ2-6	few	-	TGTGCCAGCAGCGTAGAGGGGCCCAGCTCTGGGGCCAACGTCCTGACTTTC	CASSVEGPSSGANVLTF
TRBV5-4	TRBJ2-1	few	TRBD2	TGTGCCAGCAGCTTACTAGCGGCATCCTACAATGAGCAGTTCTTC	CASSLLAASYNEQFF
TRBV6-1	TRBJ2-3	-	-	TGTGCCAGCAGTGAAGCACCGGGGGATACGCAGTATTTT	CASSEAPGDTQYF
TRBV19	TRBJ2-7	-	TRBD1	TGTGCCAGTAACAACAGGGGGGCCTACGAGCAGTACTTC	CASNNRGAYEQYF
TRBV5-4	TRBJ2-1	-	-	TGTGCCAGCAGCTTGCCCAGGGGTAATGAGCAGTTCTTC	CASSLPRGNEQFF
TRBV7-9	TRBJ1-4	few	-	TGTGCCAGCAGCTTAGTGAGAACTAATGAAAAACTGTTTTTT	CASSLVRTNEKLFF
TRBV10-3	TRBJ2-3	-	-	TGTGCAAGCTCCGGGGGGCGGGAGACCACAGATACGCAGTATTTT	CASSGGRETTDTQYF
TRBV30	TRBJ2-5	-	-	TGTGCCTGGACCCTAGGGGGGGGAGGGGAGACCCAGTACTTC	CAWTLGGGGETQYF
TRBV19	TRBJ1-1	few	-	TGTGCCAGTAGTCTCCGGGTTGACTCAATGAACACTGAAGCTTTCTTT	CASSLRVDSMNTEAFF
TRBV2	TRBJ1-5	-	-	TGTGCCAGCAGTGAACTAGGGGCAGCTTATCAGCCCCAGCATTTT	CASSELGAAYQPQHF
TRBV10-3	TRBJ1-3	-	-	TGTGCCATCGGTCGGAGTGTTGGAAACACCATATATTTT	CAIGRSVGNTIYF
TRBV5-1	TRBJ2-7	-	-	TGCGCCAGCAGCTTGGGGACAGTACCCTATGAGCAGTACTTC	CASSLGTVPYEQYF
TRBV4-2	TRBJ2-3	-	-	TGTGCCAGCAGCCAGAGGGGTGGACAGTCCACAGATACGCAGTATTTT	CASSQRGGQSTDTQYF
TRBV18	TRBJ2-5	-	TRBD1	TGTGCCAGCTCACCCTCGACAGGGTACGAGACCCAGTACTTC	CASSPSTGYETQYF
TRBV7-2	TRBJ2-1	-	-	TGTGCCAGCAGCCCCCCACAAAGCTACAATGAGCAGTTCTTC	CASSPPQSYNEQFF
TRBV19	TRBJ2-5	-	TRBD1	TGTGCCAGTAATAAGAGGGGACAGGGTACAGAGACCCAGTACTTC	CASNKRGQGTETQYF
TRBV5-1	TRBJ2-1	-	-	TGCGCCAGCGGCTCTCCCTCTCCCAGGCGGGGAAATGAGCAGTTCTTC	CASGSPSPRRGNEQFF
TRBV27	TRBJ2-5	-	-	TGTGCCAGCAGTTCGTTCGCTTCAGGGAGGGAGACCCAGTACTTC	CASSSFASGRETQYF
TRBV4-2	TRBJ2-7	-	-	TGTGCCAGCAGCCAAGACGCGGTACCACTATCCTACGAGCAGTACTTC	CASSQDAVPLSYEQYF
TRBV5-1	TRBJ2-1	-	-	TGCGCCAGCAGCTTGGTCTCTGTCGTAGCGGAAGTTAGTGAGCAGTTCTTC	CASSLVSVVAEVSEQFF
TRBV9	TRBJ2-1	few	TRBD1	TGTGCCAGCAGCGTAGTCCCCTTAGGACAGGGCAATGAGCAGTTCTTC	CASSVVPLGQGNEQFF
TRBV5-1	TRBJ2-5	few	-	TGCGCCAGCGAAAAGTCCCCCGGCCAAGAGACCCAGTACTTC	CASEKSPGQETQYF
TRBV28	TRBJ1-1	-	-	TGTGCCAGCAGAGCCACAGGGTACACTGAAGCTTTCTTT	CASRATGYTEAFF
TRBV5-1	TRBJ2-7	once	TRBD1	TGTGCCAGCACTCGCGAACGGGACAGCTACGAGCAGTACTTC	CASTRERDSYEQYF
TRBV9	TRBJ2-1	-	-	TGTGCCAGCAGCGGGCCGTTTAATGAGCAGTTCTTC	CASSGPFNEQFF
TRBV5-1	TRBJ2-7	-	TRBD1	TGCGCCAGCAGCCCTAATCGACAGGGTGAAGAGGAGCAGTACTTC	CASSPNRQGEEEQYF
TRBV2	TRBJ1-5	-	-	TGTGCCAGCAGAAGAGACGGGTTTAGCAATCAGCCCCAGCATTTT	CASRRDGFSNQPQHF
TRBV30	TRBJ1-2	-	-	TGTGCCTGGTCAGCTATGAACGGCAAGGGGTTCGTTGGCTACACCTTC	CAWSAMNGKGFVGYTF
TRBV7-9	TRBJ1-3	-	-	TGTGCCAGCAGCTTAGCAAGGAACAGTGGAGGAAACACCATATATTTT	CASSLARNSGGNTIYF
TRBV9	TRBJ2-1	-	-	TGTGCCAGCAGCGTCCTAGACGGTAGGAGCTCCTACAATGAGCAGTTCTTC	CASSVLDGRSSYNEQFF
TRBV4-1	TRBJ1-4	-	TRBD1	TGCGCCAGCAGCCAAGAGTGGGGACAGGCTCGAGAAAAACTGTTTTTT	CASSQEWGQAREKLFF
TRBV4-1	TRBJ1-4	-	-	TGCGCCAGCAGCAGGGGGACCGATAATGAAAAACTGTTTTTT	CASSRGTDNEKLFF
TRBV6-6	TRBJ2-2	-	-	TGTGCCAGCAGTTACTCATCTACCGGGGAGCTGTTTTTT	CASSYSSTGELFF
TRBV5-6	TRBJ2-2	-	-	TGTGCCAGCAGTCCCTTGCGGGGAGTTTTGAACACCGGGGAGCTGTTTTTT	CASSPLRGVLNTGELFF
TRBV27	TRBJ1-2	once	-	TGTGCCAGCAGTTCACTACAGGGTAGCTATGGCTACACCTTC	CASSSLQGSYGYTF
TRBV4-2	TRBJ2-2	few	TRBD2	TGTGCCAGCAGCCAGGCGGGAGGGAACACCGGGGAGCTGTTTTTT	CASSQAGGNTGELFF
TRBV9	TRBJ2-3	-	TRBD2	TGTGCCAGCAGCGTAGAACTAGCGGGAGGTGGCACAGATACGCAGTATTTT	CASSVELAGGGTDTQYF
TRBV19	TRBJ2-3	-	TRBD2	TGTGCCAGTAGTAGGGGGGGACTAGCAAGCACAGATACGCAGTATTTT	CASSRGGLASTDTQYF